The entry below gives a single T cell receptor (beta chain) sequence along with its context. Germline V gene data show CDR1 as MNHEY and CDR2 as SMNVEV (reference sequence). The junction had 14 bases not matched to a gene; V was cut back by 6 bases and J by 6 bases. The CDR3 runs 16 residues. TCRdb's table, derived via immunoSEQ multiplex PCR, lists solely in-frame clones and lacks some. Found here are roughly 210,000 clones, about 85% of them singletons; the top ten hold less than 2%. These data come from a study of blood T cell repertoires in COVID-19. Looking at the study overall: COVID-19 samples collected from the United States, Italy and Spain covered acute and convalescent phases. The cDNA or gDNA used as material had been derived from T cells, B-cell-depleted T cells, or PBMCs.

Specimen: peripheral blood. This receptor was identified in a man in his 70s with acute or convalescent COVID-19. The chain links TRBV27 to TRBJ1-5, with 7 bases matching TRBD1. The CDR3 region has the DNA TGTGCCAGCAGATCCGGGGACAGCTTAGTGAGTCAGCCCCAGCATTTT. Translated, it gives CASRSGDSLVSQPQHF.